A single sample gave rise to the 6 T cell receptor beta chains below, sequenced in a study of radiotherapy plus CTLA-4 blockade in lung cancer. Measured with immunoSEQ multiplex PCR; TCRdb has only the in-frame clones, and not every one. This sample carries around 99,000 clones, around 88% of them seen once, and the ten largest clones take nearly 5%. The specimen was peripheral blood, collected from a patient treated with radiotherapy plus ipilimumab. The receptors derive from a human donor with non-small cell lung cancer that progressed on radiotherapy plus ipilimumab.

CDR3 loop: CSVDTGGSGNTIYF. Written as DNA, the CDR3 is TGCAGCGTTGATACAGGGGGCTCAGGAAACACCATATATTTT. The chain joins TRBV29-1 to TRBJ1-3, with 9 bases aligning to TRBD1. Germline loops: CDR1 SQVTM, CDR2 ANQGSEA. This CDR3 comprises 14 residues. V lost 3 bases and J lost 4; bases outside the gene matches: 4.

The genes are TRBV6-5 and TRBJ2-7; TRBD2 matches 9 bases. CDR3 length: 14 amino acids. Germline values: CDR1 MNHEY, CDR2 SVGAGI. Unmatched junction bases numbered 11, after V lost 7 bases and J lost 7 bases. This CDR3 reads CASKGTSQFGEQYF. Here the CDR3 DNA reads TGTGCCAGCAAAGGGACTAGCCAATTCGGGGAGCAGTACTTC.

The chain carries TRBV7-2 and TRBJ2-3, with D tentatively TRBD2 (5 bases). V shed 1 base and J shed 0 bases, with 11 bases lying between them. CDR1 and CDR2 from the germline V gene are SGHTA and FQGNSA. The CDR3 totals 16 residues. DNA for the CDR3: TGTGCCAGCAGCTTAGGTACGGGATCTAGCACAGATACGCAGTATTTT. Translating it yields CASSLGTGSSTDTQYF.

This chain connects TRBV14 to TRBJ2-1; 9 bases map to TRBD2. This CDR3 has 15 amino acids. Unmatched junction bases numbered 9, after V lost 4 bases and J lost 8 bases. Germline-derived CDR1 and CDR2 are SGHDN and FVKESK. The CDR3 reads CASSRVAGAFDEQFF. CDR3 nucleotides: TGTGCCAGCAGCCGGGTAGCGGGAGCGTTTGATGAGCAGTTCTTC.

The gene calls are TRBV25-1 and TRBJ2-5, with D tentatively TRBD1 (6 bases). This CDR3 is 15 amino acids long. Trimming took off 1 base at V and 1 base at J, with 10 bases between the two ends. Looked up from germline, CDR1 is MGHDK and CDR2 is SYGVNS. The CDR3 bases are TGTGCCAGCAGTGAATTGACAGGATCCCAAGAGACCCAGTACTTC. Residues: CASSELTGSQETQYF.

This clone was observed once. The genes are TRBV11-3 and TRBJ1-4; unclear D gene. Germline values: CDR1 SGHNT, CDR2 YENEEA. V was trimmed by 2 bases and J by 7 bases, leaving 11 bases between them. The CDR3 is 14 amino acids. CDR3 DNA: TGTGCCAGCAGCTTACCTCAGGCGCGTGAAAAACTGTTTTTT. Its translation: CASSLPQAREKLFF.